The TCR beta chain under discussion was sequenced for a study of cytomegalovirus exposure and HLA in healthy donors. Findings and caveats of the study: The authors listed around 150 TCR beta chains as cytomegalovirus-associated.

PCR used 60 Vbeta primers and 13 Jbeta primers. Clones were sequenced by immunoSEQ multiplex PCR, and TCRdb holds only the in-frame ones, with some missing. The sample contains about 180,000 clones, 70% to 90% of which appear only once. J was trimmed by 4 bases and V by 8 bases; bases with no gene match: 5. This CDR3 comprises 13 residues. Germline V gene sequence: CDR1 SNHLY, CDR2 FYNNEI. With respect to this clone: The target antigen is unknown.

The material sequenced was PBMCs. The origin of this receptor is a woman aged 30 to 39 in good health and CMV-seronegative. J is TRBJ1-5 and V is TRBV2; 7 bases match TRBD1. This CDR3 is CASDRVENQPQHF. The CDR3 DNA reads TGTGCCAGCGACAGGGTTGAGAATCAGCCCCAGCATTTT.